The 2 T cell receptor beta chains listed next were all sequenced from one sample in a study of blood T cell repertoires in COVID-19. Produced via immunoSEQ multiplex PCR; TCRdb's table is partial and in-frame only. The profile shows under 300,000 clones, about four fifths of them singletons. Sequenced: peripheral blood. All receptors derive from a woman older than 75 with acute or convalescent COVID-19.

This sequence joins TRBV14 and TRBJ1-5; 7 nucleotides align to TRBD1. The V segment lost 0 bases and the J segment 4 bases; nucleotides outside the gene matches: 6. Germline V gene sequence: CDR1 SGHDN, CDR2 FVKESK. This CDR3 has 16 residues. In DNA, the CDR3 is TGTGCCAGCAGCCAAGAGTTCGGCAGGGGGAATCAGCCCCAGCATTTT. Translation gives CASSQEFGRGNQPQHF.

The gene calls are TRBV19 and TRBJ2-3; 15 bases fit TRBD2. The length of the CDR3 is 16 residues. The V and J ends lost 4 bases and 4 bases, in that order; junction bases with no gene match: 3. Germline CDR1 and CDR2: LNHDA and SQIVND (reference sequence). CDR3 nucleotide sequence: TGTGCCAGTAGTAGGACTAGCGGGGGGGCCGCAGATACGCAGTATTTT. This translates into CASSRTSGGAADTQYF.